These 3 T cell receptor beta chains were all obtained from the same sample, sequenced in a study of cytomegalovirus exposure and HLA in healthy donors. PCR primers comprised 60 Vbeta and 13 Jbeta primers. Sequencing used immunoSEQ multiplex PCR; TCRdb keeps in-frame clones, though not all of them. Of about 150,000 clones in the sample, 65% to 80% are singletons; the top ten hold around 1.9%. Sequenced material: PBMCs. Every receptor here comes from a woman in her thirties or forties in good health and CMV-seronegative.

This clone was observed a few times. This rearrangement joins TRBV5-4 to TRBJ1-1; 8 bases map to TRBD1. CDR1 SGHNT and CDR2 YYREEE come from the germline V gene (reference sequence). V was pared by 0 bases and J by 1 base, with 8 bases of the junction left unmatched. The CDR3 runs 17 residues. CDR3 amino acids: CASSLVYLQGANTEAFF. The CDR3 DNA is TGTGCCAGCAGCTTGGTATATCTCCAGGGGGCGAACACTGAAGCTTTCTTT. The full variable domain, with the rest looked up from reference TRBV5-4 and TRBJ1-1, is ETGVTQSPTHLIKTRGQQVTLRCSSQSGHNTVSWYQQALGQGPQFIFQYYREEENGRGNFPPRFSGLQFPNYSSELNVNALELDDSALYLCASSLVYLQGANTEAFFGQGTRLTVV.

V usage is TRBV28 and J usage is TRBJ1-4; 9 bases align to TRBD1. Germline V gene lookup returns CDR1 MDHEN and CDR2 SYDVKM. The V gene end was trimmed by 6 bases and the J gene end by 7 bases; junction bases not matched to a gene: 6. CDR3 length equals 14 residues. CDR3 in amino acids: CASSIQGAREKLFF. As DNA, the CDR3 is TGTGCCAGCAGCATACAGGGGGCCCGTGAAAAACTGTTTTTT.

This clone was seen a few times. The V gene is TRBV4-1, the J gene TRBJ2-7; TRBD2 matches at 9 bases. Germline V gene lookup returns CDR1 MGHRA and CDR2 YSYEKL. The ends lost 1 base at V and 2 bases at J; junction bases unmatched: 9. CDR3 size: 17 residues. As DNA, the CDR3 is TGCGCCAGCAGCCAAGTATTGGCTAGCGGGACCCCCTACGAGCAGTACTTC. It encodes CASSQVLASGTPYEQYF.